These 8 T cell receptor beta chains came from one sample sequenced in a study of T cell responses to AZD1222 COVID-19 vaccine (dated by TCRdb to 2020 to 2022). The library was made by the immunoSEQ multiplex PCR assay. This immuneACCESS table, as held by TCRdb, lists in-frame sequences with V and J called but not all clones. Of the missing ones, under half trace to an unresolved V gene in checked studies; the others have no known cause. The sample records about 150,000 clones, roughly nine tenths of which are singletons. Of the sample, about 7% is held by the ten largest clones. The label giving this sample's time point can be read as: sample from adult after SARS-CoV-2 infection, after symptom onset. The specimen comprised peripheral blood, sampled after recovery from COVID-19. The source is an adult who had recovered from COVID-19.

CDR3 sequence: CASSQDITLSVQQYF. CDR3 bases: TGCGCCAGCAGCCAAGATATTACCCTTAGTGTACAGCAGTACTTC. The chain employs TRBV4-1 and TRBJ2-7; D ambiguous. Germline V gives CDR1 MGHRA, CDR2 YSYEKL. This CDR3 comprises 15 residues. V was shortened by 0 bases and J by 8 bases, with 17 bases between the two germline ends.

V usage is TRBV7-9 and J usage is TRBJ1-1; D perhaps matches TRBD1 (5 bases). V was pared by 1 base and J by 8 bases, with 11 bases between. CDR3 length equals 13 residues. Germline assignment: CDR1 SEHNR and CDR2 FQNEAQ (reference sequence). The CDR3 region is CASSLGPRAEAFF. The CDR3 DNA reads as TGTGCCAGCAGCTTAGGTCCCAGGGCAGAAGCTTTCTTT.

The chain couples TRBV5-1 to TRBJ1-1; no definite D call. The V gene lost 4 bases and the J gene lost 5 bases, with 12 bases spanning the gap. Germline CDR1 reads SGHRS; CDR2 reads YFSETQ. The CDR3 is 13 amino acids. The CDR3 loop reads CASSQTMRTEAFF. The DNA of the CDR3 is TGCGCCAGCAGCCAAACGATGAGGACTGAAGCTTTCTTT.

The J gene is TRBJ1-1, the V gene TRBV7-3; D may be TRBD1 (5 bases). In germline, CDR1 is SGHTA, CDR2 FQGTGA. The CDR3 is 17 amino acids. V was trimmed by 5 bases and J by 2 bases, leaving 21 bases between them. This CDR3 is CASSVTQRGRTNTEAFF. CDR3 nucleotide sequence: TGTGCCAGCAGCGTTACCCAGCGGGGCCGGACAAACACTGAAGCTTTCTTT.

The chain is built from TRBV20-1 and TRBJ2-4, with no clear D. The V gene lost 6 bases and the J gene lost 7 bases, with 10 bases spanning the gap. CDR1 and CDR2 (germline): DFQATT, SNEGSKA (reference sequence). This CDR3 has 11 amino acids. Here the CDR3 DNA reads TGCAGTGCGCCAACCTTGAACATTCAGTACTTC. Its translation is CSAPTLNIQYF.

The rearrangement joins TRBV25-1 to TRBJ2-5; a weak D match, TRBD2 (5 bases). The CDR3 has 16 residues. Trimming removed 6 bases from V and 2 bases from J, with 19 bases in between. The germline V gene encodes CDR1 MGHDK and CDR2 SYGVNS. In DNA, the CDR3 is TGTGCCAGCAGCGAGGGCGATTGGGGTAGACAAGAGACCCAGTACTTC. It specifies CASSEGDWGRQETQYF.

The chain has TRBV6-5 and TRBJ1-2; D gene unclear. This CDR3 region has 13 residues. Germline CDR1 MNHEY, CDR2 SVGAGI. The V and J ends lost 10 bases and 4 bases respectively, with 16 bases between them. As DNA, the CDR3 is TGTGCCACCAACAGAGTCTACGTCTATGGCTACACCTTC. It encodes CATNRVYVYGYTF.

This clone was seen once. The CDR3 here is CASSQDTTSYSYEQYF. The CDR3 bases are TGTGCCAGCAGCCAAGATACCACTAGCTACTCCTACGAGCAGTACTTC. V is TRBV3-1 (or the pseudogene TRBV3-2) and J is TRBJ2-7; maybe TRBD2 (6 bases). The CDR3 has 16 residues. Germline values: CDR1 LGHDT, CDR2 YNNKEL (reference sequence). Deletions cut 0 bases from V and 0 bases from J, with 12 bases between.